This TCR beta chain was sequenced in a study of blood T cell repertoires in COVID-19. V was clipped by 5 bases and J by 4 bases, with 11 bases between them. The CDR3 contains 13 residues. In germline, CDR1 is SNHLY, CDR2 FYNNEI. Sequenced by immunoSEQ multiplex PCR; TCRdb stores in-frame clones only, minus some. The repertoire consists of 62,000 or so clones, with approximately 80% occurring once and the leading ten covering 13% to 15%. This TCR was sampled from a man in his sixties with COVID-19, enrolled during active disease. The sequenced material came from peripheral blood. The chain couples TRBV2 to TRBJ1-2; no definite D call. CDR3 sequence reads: CASSSVFRYGYTF. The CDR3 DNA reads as TGTGCCAGCAGTTCCGTATTTCGCTATGGCTACACCTTC.